Below are 13 T cell receptor beta chains sequenced from a single sample in a study of identical twins. MiXCR, run by TCRdb on the 5' RACE reads, gives a single entry per CDR3 protein. The sample yields under 250,000 distinct CDR3 sequences, less than 8% seen once. These data are also associated with another study on yellow fever vaccine responses in identical twins.

Material for sequencing was memory (CD45RO+) T cells sorted from blood. These receptors all come from a woman younger than 35 in good health.

The rearrangement uses TRBV7-2 and TRBJ2-3; 7 bases fit TRBD1. Germline V gene data show CDR1 as SGHTA and CDR2 as FQGNSA. After removal of 1 base from V and 1 base from J, the junction contained 8 bases not matched to a gene. This CDR3 has 17 amino acids. The DNA for the CDR3 is TGTGCCAGCAGCTTAGGAGGGGGCGGCCCTCGCACAGATACGCAGTATTTT. Translation: CASSLGGGGPRTDTQYF.

This clonotype was counted many times. The chain has TRBV20-1 and TRBJ2-2; TRBD2 aligns across 8 bases. The CDR3 has 17 residues. Trimming took 3 bases from V and 5 from J; bases not matched to a gene: 14. In germline, CDR1 is DFQATT, CDR2 SNEGSKA (reference sequence). CDR3 residues: CSARLLTSGGDTGELFF. CDR3 sequence (DNA): TGCAGTGCTAGGCTTCTTACGAGCGGGGGCGATACCGGGGAGCTGTTTTTT.

The chain links TRBV20-1 to TRBJ2-3; D unresolved. With 2 bases removed from V and 0 bases from J, the gap between germline ends came to 9 bases. CDR3 length: 14 residues. CDR1 is DFQATT, CDR2 SNEGSKA, per germline (reference sequence). CDR3 sequence: CSARPSTSTDTQYF. CDR3 DNA sequence: TGCAGTGCTAGACCAAGCACTAGCACAGATACGCAGTATTTT.

This sequence joins TRBV24-1 and TRBJ2-1, with TRBD1 matching over 7 bases. From germline, CDR1 is KGHDR and CDR2 SFDVKD. Trimming cost V 3 bases and J 3 bases; bases outside gene matches: 7. This CDR3 is built from 16 residues. CDR3 DNA: TGTGCCACCAGTGATCCGCCGGGACAGAACTACAATGAGCAGTTCTTC. Protein sequence: CATSDPPGQNYNEQFF.

The chain carries TRBV5-4 and TRBJ1-4; the D gene is possibly TRBD1 (5 bases). Germline CDR1 is SGHNT and CDR2 is YYREEE (reference sequence). The V end lost 2 bases, the J end lost 5 bases, and 16 bases lay between the germline ends. The CDR3 is 16 amino acids. CDR3 region: CASSLFEAGRNEKLFF. The CDR3 region has the DNA TGTGCCAGCAGCTTATTTGAGGCAGGGCGGAATGAAAAACTGTTTTTT.

This clonotype was recorded many times. The chain employs TRBV29-1 and TRBJ2-1; no clear D. Germline loops: CDR1 SQVTM, CDR2 ANQGSEA. V lost 7 bases and J lost 6, with 16 bases in between. CDR3 length equals 13 residues. In nucleotides, the CDR3 is TGCAGCGCAGCAAAATCAGTGGGCAATGAGCAGTTCTTC. It translates to CSAAKSVGNEQFF.

A few counts support this clonotype. The rearrangement links TRBV2 to TRBJ2-7; TRBD1 matches 10 bases. Germline V CDR1 and CDR2: SNHLY, FYNNEI. Losses at the gene ends were 8 bases for V and 2 bases for J; bases not matched to a gene: 9. This CDR3 contains 15 residues. In nucleotides, the CDR3 is TGTGCCAGCGGCTCGGGACAGGGGTTCGCCTACGAGCAGTACTTC. Translated, it gives CASGSGQGFAYEQYF.

This clonotype was counted at least ten times. J is TRBJ2-1 and V is TRBV20-1; D unclear. Trimming left V 6 bases short and J 0 bases short, with 12 bases between. CDR1 DFQATT and CDR2 SNEGSKA come from the germline V gene (reference sequence). The CDR3 is made up of 14 amino acids. The CDR3 loop is CSARKASSYNEQFF. The CDR3 region has the DNA TGCAGTGCAAGGAAAGCCAGCTCCTACAATGAGCAGTTCTTC.

The V and J genes are TRBV4-3 and TRBJ2-3, with D maybe TRBD1 (5 bases). The CDR3 extends over 15 amino acids. The V end lost 1 base, the J end lost 6 bases, and 14 bases lay between the germline ends. Germline CDR1 is LGHNA and CDR2 is YSLEER. The DNA of the CDR3 is TGCGCCAGCAGCCAAGGGTTGGGGCAAGTGGATACGCAGTATTTT. Translation: CASSQGLGQVDTQYF.

V and J are TRBV14 and TRBJ2-2; possibly TRBD1 or TRBD2 for D (5 bases each). CDR3 length: 14 amino acids. Germline-derived CDR1 and CDR2 are SGHDN and FVKESK. Trimming stripped 4 bases from V and 7 bases from J, with 13 bases between. CDR3 region: CASSLQGRSGELFF. The CDR3 DNA is TGTGCCAGCAGCCTTCAGGGACGGAGCGGGGAGCTGTTTTTT.

This clonotype came up many times. The gene calls are TRBV5-6 and TRBJ2-6; D is uncertain. Germline V gene sequence: CDR1 SGHDT, CDR2 YYEEEE. The CDR3 consists of 14 residues. Trimming removed 3 bases from V and 0 bases from J, with 4 bases in between. The CDR3: CASSYDSGANVLTF. CDR3 DNA: TGTGCCAGCAGCTACGACTCTGGGGCCAACGTCCTGACTTTC.

The rearrangement joins TRBV7-2 to TRBJ2-2, with unresolved D. V dropped 3 bases and J dropped 6 bases, with 11 bases sitting between them. In germline, CDR1 is SGHTA, CDR2 FQGNSA. The length of the CDR3 is 14 residues. In nucleotides, the CDR3 is TGTGCCAGCAGCTTCTCGGGTGGGGCCGGGGAGCTGTTTTTT. Protein: CASSFSGGAGELFF.

This clonotype was recorded at least ten times. This sequence joins TRBV27 and TRBJ2-5; D possibly matches TRBD1 or TRBD2 (5 bases each). The germline gives CDR1 MNHEY, CDR2 SMNVEV (reference sequence). Trimming shortened V by 6 bases and J by 3 bases, and 14 bases separated the two germline ends. The CDR3 runs 14 residues. The CDR3 region is CASSYTGAKETQYF. In DNA form, the CDR3 reads TGTGCCAGCAGCTATACCGGGGCTAAAGAGACCCAGTACTTC.